The clone carrying this TCR beta chain is medium-sized within its sample. The sample belongs to a study of spatial heterogeneity in lung cancer. The overall study: Sequences of the beta chain were consistently detected in greater numbers than alpha-chain sequences. The average count in raw reads for each unique TCR and UMI combination exceeded nine appearances.

Time point of the sample: sample taken at primary tumor resection. The study sequenced unsorted whole RNA from tumor, nontumor lung or frozen PBMC. TCRdb itself ran the 5' RACE reads through MiXCR, one entry per CDR3 protein. The sample contains about 2,800 distinct CDR3 sequences, 6.5% to 8.5% of which appear only once. The sequencing here drew on normal lung tissue next to the tumor, taken at surgery. The receptor was derived from a male donor with early-stage non-small cell lung cancer.

The CDR3 coding sequence is TGTGCCAGCAGCTTAGTGGGACAGGGGGCAACTAATGAAAAACTGTTTTTT. Translated, it gives CASSLVGQGATNEKLFF. The chain couples TRBV7-2 to TRBJ1-4; 11 bases map to TRBD1. V trimming: 1 base; J trimming: 0 bases; junction bases outside the gene matches: 1. Germline loops: CDR1 SGHTA, CDR2 FQGNSA. The CDR3 has 17 residues.